What follows are 7 T cell receptor beta chains derived from one specimen sequenced in a study of regulatory T cells in long-lasting Graves disease. The time point is: newly diagnosed GD, antithyroid drugs for less than 3 months. Extracted RNA from PBMCs served as the source of the TCR library. Sequencing libraries for TCR beta were prepared with iRepertoire HTBI primers and Arm-PCR of CDR3 regions. MiXCR was run by TCRdb on the multiplex PCR reads, yielding one entry per CDR3 protein. The sample carries approximately 400,000 distinct CDR3 sequences, around 15% recorded once. The material sequenced was peripheral blood mononuclear cells (PBMCs), taken at new diagnosis, from a patient treated with antithyroid drugs. These receptors were collected from a female donor with Graves disease.

This clonotype was found many times. This chain connects TRBV30 to TRBJ2-3; D remains ambiguous. This CDR3 is 13 amino acids long. The germline V gene encodes CDR1 GTSNPN and CDR2 SVGIG (reference sequence). V shed 0 bases and J shed 2 bases, with 6 bases lying between them. The CDR3 is CAWSVVSTDTQYF. DNA of the CDR3: TGTGCCTGGAGTGTAGTCTCCACAGATACGCAGTATTTT.

This clonotype has only a few counts. This sequence joins TRBV12-3 or TRBV12-4 and TRBJ2-4; unclear D gene. V was clipped by 6 bases and J by 7 bases, with 13 bases between them. The CDR3 has 13 amino acids. The CDR3 protein is CASSPGSPNIQYF. The CDR3 DNA sequence: TGTGCCAGCAGCCCGGGTAGCCCCAACATTCAGTACTTC.

This clonotype was seen at least ten times. This chain joins TRBV3-1 and TRBJ2-5; D perhaps matches TRBD1 (6 bases). Germline CDR1 LGHDT, CDR2 YNNKEL (reference sequence). This CDR3 is 14 amino acids long. V dropped 4 bases and J dropped 2 bases, with 11 bases sitting between them. The CDR3 protein is CASSPDRKQETQYF. Written as DNA, the CDR3 is TGTGCCAGCAGCCCAGACAGGAAACAAGAGACCCAGTACTTC.

In this sample, this clonotype turned up many times. The J gene is TRBJ2-1, the V gene TRBV12-3 or TRBV12-4, with D maybe TRBD1 (6 bases). Trimming pared 4 bases from V and 4 bases from J, leaving 14 bases between. This CDR3 is 15 amino acids long. CDR3 in amino acids: CASSSSGTTYNEQFF. The CDR3 coding sequence is TGTGCCAGCAGTTCATCCGGGACAACTTACAATGAGCAGTTCTTC.

CDR3 DNA sequence: TGTGCCAGCATGATCCAGACAGGGGACCACTATGGCTACACCTTC. This encodes CASMIQTGDHYGYTF. The chain couples TRBV6-1 to TRBJ1-2; TRBD1 matches 8 bases. The CDR3 loop spans 15 amino acids. The V and J ends lost 7 bases and 3 bases, in that order; junction bases with no gene match: 10. CDR1 MNHNS and CDR2 SASEGT come from the germline V gene.

As DNA, the CDR3 is TGCAGTGCTAGTATCCCCTACCTCCCGTCCACAGATACGCAGTATTTT. This gives the protein CSASIPYLPSTDTQYF. The chain recombines TRBV20-1 with TRBJ2-3, with no clear D. Germline CDR1 is DFQATT and CDR2 is SNEGSKA (reference sequence). With 3 bases removed from V and 2 bases from J, the gap between germline ends came to 18 bases. The CDR3 covers 16 residues.

This clonotype has ten or more counts. The J gene is TRBJ2-2, the V gene TRBV2; a possible D gene is TRBD2 (5 bases). This CDR3 region has 17 residues. V lost 4 bases, J lost 2 bases, and 17 bases lay in between. CDR1 and CDR2 (germline): SNHLY, FYNNEI. CDR3 nucleotides: TGTGCCAGCAGTGCTACTAGAGGGCGGGCTAACACCGGGGAGCTGTTTTTT. Translation gives CASSATRGRANTGELFF.